What follows are 31 T cell receptor beta chains derived from one specimen sequenced in a study of T cell responses to AZD1222 COVID-19 vaccine. Measured with immunoSEQ multiplex PCR; TCRdb has only the in-frame clones, and not every one. Of 110,000 or so clones listed, around 90% are singletons. Source: peripheral blood, taken on day 0 of AZD1222 vaccination. The receptors were sampled from an adult in good health.

J is TRBJ2-3 and V is TRBV5-8; a possible D gene is TRBD1 (5 bases). V lost 4 bases, J lost 6 bases, and 12 bases lay in between. This CDR3 comprises 13 residues. Germline V CDR1 and CDR2: SGHTS, YDEGEE. The CDR3 reads CASSLGPRDTQYF. The CDR3 nucleotides read TGTGCCAGCAGCCTGGGGCCGAGGGATACGCAGTATTTT.

The V gene is TRBV29-1, the J gene TRBJ1-2; D call uncertain. The V end lost 7 bases, the J end lost 6 bases, and 15 bases lay between the germline ends. Per the germline V gene, CDR1 is SQVTM and CDR2 is ANQGSEA. The CDR3 spans 12 residues. The CDR3 loop reads CSAVAGKDGYTF. The CDR3 DNA reads as TGCAGCGCCGTGGCGGGAAAGGATGGCTACACCTTC.

J is TRBJ1-5 and V is TRBV2; D is possibly TRBD1 (5 bases). CDR3 length: 17 residues. V shed 7 bases and J shed 0 bases, with 19 bases lying between them. Germline assignment: CDR1 SNHLY and CDR2 FYNNEI. CDR3 region: CASTLRGDAYSNQPQHF. In nucleotides, the CDR3 is TGTGCCAGCACCCTGCGGGGGGACGCTTATAGCAATCAGCCCCAGCATTTT.

This chain links TRBV27 with TRBJ1-4; D may be TRBD1 (6 bases). Trimming left V 3 bases short and J 7 bases short, with 12 bases between. CDR1 is MNHEY and CDR2 is SMNVEV in the germline V gene (reference sequence). CDR3 length: 14 residues. The CDR3 nucleotides read TGTGCCAGCAGTTTTCGGGGGGCGTTTGAAAAACTGTTTTTT. Translated, it gives CASSFRGAFEKLFF.

J is TRBJ1-5 and V is TRBV19; possibly TRBD1 for D (6 bases). The CDR3 has 17 residues. Trimming shortened V by 2 bases and J by 5 bases, and 19 bases separated the two germline ends. Germline V lookup: CDR1 LNHDA, CDR2 SQIVND (reference sequence). The CDR3 loop is CASSIYGGGAEDQPQHF. The CDR3, as DNA: TGTGCCAGTAGTATATATGGAGGGGGGGCAGAGGATCAGCCCCAGCATTTT. The full variable domain, in which reference TRBV19 and TRBJ1-5 provide the parts outside the CDR3, is DGGITQSPKYLFRKEGQNVTLSCEQNLNHDAMYWYRQDPGQGLRLIYYSQIVNDFQKGDIAEGYSVSREKKESFPLTVTSAQKNPTAFYLCASSIYGGGAEDQPQHFGDGTRLSIL.

The CDR3 spells CASSPDPGDNSPLHF. As DNA, the CDR3 is TGCGCCAGCAGCCCAGACCCCGGGGATAATTCACCCCTCCACTTT. The chain couples TRBV4-3 to TRBJ1-6; D unclear. Trimming pared 4 bases from V and 5 bases from J, leaving 12 bases between. Germline lookup yields CDR1 LGHNA and CDR2 YSLEER. The CDR3 length is 15 residues.

This clone was detected only once. The chain uses TRBV6-5 and TRBJ1-6, with D maybe TRBD1 (6 bases). Germline V lookup: CDR1 MNHEY, CDR2 SVGAGI. CDR3 length: 16 amino acids. V was trimmed by 4 bases and J by 4 bases, leaving 14 bases between them. CDR3 nucleotide sequence: TGTGCCAGCAGTTGGGACAACTCTCAATATAATTCACCCCTCCACTTT. It is translated as CASSWDNSQYNSPLHF.

The J gene is TRBJ1-5, the V gene TRBV10-2; D uncertain. The germline CDR1 and CDR2 sequences are WSHSY and SAAADI. This CDR3 has 14 residues. V was clipped by 3 bases and J by 1 base, with 7 bases between them. The CDR3: CASSERSSNQPQHF. Written as DNA, the CDR3 is TGCGCCAGCAGTGAACGGTCAAGCAATCAGCCCCAGCATTTT.

This clone occurred once. This sequence joins TRBV29-1 and TRBJ2-3; D is unresolved. V was trimmed by 7 bases and J by 6 bases, leaving 20 bases between them. This CDR3 is 14 amino acids long. Germline lookup yields CDR1 SQVTM and CDR2 ANQGSEA. CDR3 DNA sequence: TGCAGCGCTGTCCTGCATGGGATAGCCGATACGCAGTATTTT. This sequence encodes CSAVLHGIADTQYF.

The chain is built from TRBV6-5 and TRBJ1-5, with D unclear. The CDR3 has 15 residues. Germline CDR1 and CDR2: MNHEY and SVGAGI. V lost 6 bases and J lost 7, with 19 bases in between. The CDR3, as DNA: TGTGCCAGCAGGAGGAGCCCCCGGGGAGCACAGCCCCAGCATTTT. Amino acids: CASRRSPRGAQPQHF.

The J gene is TRBJ1-5, the V gene TRBV13, with no clear D. Germline V gene sequence: CDR1 PRHDT, CDR2 FYEKMQ (reference sequence). V was clipped by 5 bases and J by 3 bases, with 5 bases between them. The CDR3 sequence is 12 residues long. CDR3 nucleotides: TGTGCCAGCAGCGCCAACAATCAGCCCCAGCATTTT. Translating gives CASSANNQPQHF.

The gene calls are TRBV9 and TRBJ1-4; 8 nucleotides match TRBD1. CDR3 length: 16 residues. Trimming at V came to 0 bases and at J to 4 bases, leaving 5 bases not matched to a gene. The germline V gene has CDR1 SGDLS and CDR2 YYNGEE. The CDR3 DNA follows: TGTGCCAGCAGCGTAGAAGGGACAGGAATTAATGAAAAACTGTTTTTT. Its translation: CASSVEGTGINEKLFF.

This chain connects TRBV7-9 to TRBJ2-1; maybe TRBD1 (6 bases). CDR1 and CDR2 from the germline V gene are SEHNR and FQNEAQ (reference sequence). V was clipped by 5 bases and J by 7 bases, with 18 bases between them. The CDR3 extends over 15 amino acids. CDR3 in DNA: TGTGCCAGCAGCCGCAGGGGCAGCGAGAAAAATGAGCAGTTCTTC. This sequence encodes CASSRRGSEKNEQFF.

The chain recombines TRBV7-9 with TRBJ1-2; possibly TRBD1 for D (6 bases). The CDR3 totals 14 residues. The germline V gene has CDR1 SEHNR and CDR2 FQNEAQ (reference sequence). V dropped 1 base and J dropped 8 bases, with 14 bases sitting between them. CDR3 coding DNA: TGTGCCAGCAGCTTAGAGGGGGACGCGAGGGGCTACACCTTC. As protein: CASSLEGDARGYTF. The full variable domain, in which reference TRBV7-9 and TRBJ1-2 provide the parts outside the CDR3, is DTGVSQNPRHKITKRGQNVTFRCDPISEHNRLYWYRQTLGQGPEFLTYFQNEAQLEKSRLLSDRFSAERPKGSFSTLEIQRTEQGDSAMYLCASSLEGDARGYTFGSGTRLTVV.

This clone was detected a few times. The chain is built from TRBV2 and TRBJ1-5; maybe TRBD1 (5 bases). Germline V lookup: CDR1 SNHLY, CDR2 FYNNEI. The V and J ends lost 6 bases and 6 bases respectively, with 12 bases between them. CDR3 length: 13 amino acids. CDR3 bases: TGTGCCAGCAGCAGGGATTCAAGTCAGCCCCAGCATTTT. Translation: CASSRDSSQPQHF.

CDR3 in DNA: TGTGCCAGCTCACCACGGGACAGCAATCAGCCCCAGCATTTT. As protein: CASSPRDSNQPQHF. The V gene is TRBV18, the J gene TRBJ1-5, with D perhaps matching TRBD1 (5 bases). V lost 1 base, J lost 1 base, and 5 bases lay in between. This CDR3 spans 14 amino acids. The V gene's germline CDR1 is KGHSH and CDR2 LQKENI.

V gene TRBV27 combines with J gene TRBJ1-3; D unresolved. The CDR3 totals 14 residues. Germline CDR1 reads MNHEY; CDR2 reads SMNVEV (reference sequence). V lost 1 base, J lost 4 bases, and 8 bases lay in between. The CDR3 reads CASSLYGVGNTIYF. The CDR3 DNA reads as TGTGCCAGCAGTTTATATGGGGTGGGAAACACCATATATTTT.

CDR3 in amino acids: CASSPPGSETQYF. CDR3 DNA sequence: TGTGCCAGCTCACCACCGGGTTCCGAGACCCAGTACTTC. The chain recombines TRBV18 with TRBJ2-5; D unclear. Trimming cost V 0 bases and J 5 bases, with 7 bases left between them. The CDR3 totals 13 residues. Germline CDR1 KGHSH, CDR2 LQKENI.

V and J are TRBV19 and TRBJ1-2; possibly TRBD1 for D (5 bases). V lost 5 bases to trimming and J lost 7 bases, with 17 bases between them. The CDR3 runs to 14 residues. CDR1 LNHDA and CDR2 SQIVND come from the germline V gene (reference sequence). CDR3 sequence: CASSSGREGGGYTF. In DNA, the CDR3 is TGTGCCAGTAGTTCGGGCAGGGAAGGTGGTGGCTACACCTTC.

This clone was detected once. In nucleotides, the CDR3 is TGCGCCAGCAGCACTGACGGGAGGTACTCTGGAAACACCATATATTTT. Its protein product is CASSTDGRYSGNTIYF. The chain has TRBV5-1 and TRBJ1-3; D remains ambiguous. Germline loops: CDR1 SGHRS, CDR2 YFSETQ. The CDR3 runs 16 residues. V gave up 4 bases and J gave up 0 bases, with 14 bases separating them.

V is TRBV6-1 and J is TRBJ2-4, with D possibly being TRBD2 (6 bases). The V gene's germline CDR1 is MNHNS and CDR2 SASEGT. V was trimmed by 2 bases and J by 3 bases, leaving 11 bases between them. There are 15 residues in the CDR3. CDR3 amino acids: CASSELGSGKNIQYF. DNA of the CDR3: TGTGCCAGCAGTGAACTAGGTAGCGGCAAAAACATTCAGTACTTC.

This sequence joins TRBV19 and TRBJ1-6; D is ambiguous. V gave up 4 bases and J gave up 10 bases, with 14 bases separating them. The CDR3 loop spans 14 amino acids. Germline CDR1 is LNHDA and CDR2 is SQIVND (reference sequence). The CDR3 region has the DNA TGTGCCAGTAGTAATCACGGGATGGGATCACCCCTCCACTTT. It encodes CASSNHGMGSPLHF.

This rearrangement joins TRBV6-6 to TRBJ1-5; D is unclear. Germline V gives CDR1 MNHNY, CDR2 SVGAGI (reference sequence). V dropped 7 bases and J dropped 1 base, with 11 bases sitting between them. There are 14 residues in the CDR3. Here the CDR3 reads CASISAWSNQPQHF. The CDR3 nucleotides are TGTGCCAGCATTTCGGCGTGGAGCAATCAGCCCCAGCATTTT.

This clone has more than one count but fewer than ten. The V gene is TRBV5-4, the J gene TRBJ1-5; D call uncertain. Trimming left V 5 bases short and J 15 bases short, with 12 bases between. In germline, CDR1 is SGHNT, CDR2 YYREEE (reference sequence). The CDR3 is made up of 10 amino acids. CDR3 loop: CASRPDTPHF. As DNA, the CDR3 is TGTGCCAGCAGGCCTGACACTCCGCATTTT. Combining the CDR3 with reference TRBV5-4 and TRBJ1-5 gives the whole variable domain ETGVTQSPTHLIKTRGQQVTLRCSSQSGHNTVSWYQQALGQGPQFIFQYYREEENGRGNFPPRFSGLQFPNYSSELNVNALELDDSALYLCASRPDTPHFGDGTRLSIL.

The chain couples TRBV5-4 to TRBJ2-5; possible D gene TRBD1, 6 bases. The germline gives CDR1 SGHNT, CDR2 YYREEE (reference sequence). This CDR3 is 14 amino acids long. The germline V and J ends were trimmed by 6 bases and 0 bases, with 12 bases remaining between them. The CDR3 loop is CASMTGTYQETQYF. The CDR3 DNA reads as TGTGCCAGCATGACCGGGACATACCAAGAGACCCAGTACTTC.

This rearrangement joins TRBV15 to TRBJ2-7; D may be TRBD1 (6 bases). CDR1 and CDR2 from the germline V gene are LNHNV and YYDKDF (reference sequence). The CDR3 has 15 amino acids. Trimming left V 5 bases short and J 2 bases short, with 16 bases between. The CDR3 reads CATSHPPTGAYEQYF. The CDR3 nucleotides read TGTGCCACCAGCCATCCCCCGACAGGAGCCTACGAGCAGTACTTC.

This sequence joins TRBV11-2 and TRBJ1-6; D is unclear. CDR1 is SGHAT, CDR2 FQNNGV, per germline. The CDR3 runs 15 residues. V gave up 6 bases and J gave up 7 bases, with 16 bases separating them. CDR3 nucleotide sequence: TGTGCCAGCAGACTGACGGATTCGGGGAATTCACCCCTCCACTTT. Translating gives CASRLTDSGNSPLHF.

The chain combines TRBV6-1 with TRBJ2-3, with 11 bases aligning to TRBD1. CDR3 length: 17 amino acids. CDR1 is MNHNS and CDR2 is SASEGT in the germline V gene. Germline trimming cut 2 bases from V and 2 bases from J; bases unmatched to any gene: 6. CDR3 in amino acids: CASSEYFGQGATDTQYF. DNA for the CDR3: TGTGCCAGCAGTGAATATTTCGGACAGGGGGCCACAGATACGCAGTATTTT.

This chain uses TRBV5-6 with TRBJ2-3, with no clear D. CDR1 is SGHDT, CDR2 YYEEEE, per germline. Trimming stripped 2 bases from V and 3 bases from J, with 4 bases between. The CDR3 consists of 12 residues. CDR3 nucleotide sequence: TGTGCCAGCAGCTTTTCTACAGATACGCAGTATTTT. Its protein product is CASSFSTDTQYF.

V and J are TRBV3-1 (or the pseudogene TRBV3-2) and TRBJ2-1; D is unclear. The CDR3 spans 12 residues. V dropped 5 bases and J dropped 5 bases, with 7 bases sitting between them. The germline V gene encodes CDR1 LGHDT and CDR2 YNNKEL (reference sequence). The CDR3 sequence: CASSDIDNEQFF. The CDR3 nucleotides are TGTGCCAGCAGCGATATAGACAATGAGCAGTTCTTC.

This clone was seen just once. V gene TRBV6-2 or TRBV6-3 combines with J gene TRBJ1-2, with D unclear. Germline CDR1 MNHEY, CDR2 SVGEGT. Trimming left V 5 bases short and J 6 bases short, with 13 bases between. The length of the CDR3 is 13 residues. The CDR3 DNA follows: TGTGCCAGCAGTGGCGATATTACCCATGGCTACACCTTC. It translates to CASSGDITHGYTF.